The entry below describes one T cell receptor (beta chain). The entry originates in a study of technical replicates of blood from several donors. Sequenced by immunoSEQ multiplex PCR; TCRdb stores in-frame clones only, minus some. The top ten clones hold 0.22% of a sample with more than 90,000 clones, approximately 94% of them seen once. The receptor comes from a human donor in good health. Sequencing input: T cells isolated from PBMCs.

CDR3 protein: CASSVVPASYSGNNEQFF. DNA of the CDR3: TGTGCCAGCAGCGTAGTTCCGGCTAGTTATAGCGGGAACAATGAGCAGTTCTTC. The V and J genes are TRBV9 and TRBJ2-1; 8 bases align to TRBD2. The trim removed 0 bases at V and 5 bases at J, leaving 13 bases unmatched. This CDR3 has 18 amino acids. In germline, CDR1 is SGDLS, CDR2 YYNGEE.